A single sample gave rise to the 21 T cell receptor beta chains below, sequenced in a study of T cell responses to AZD1222 COVID-19 vaccine. Only in-frame clones appear in the TCRdb table, and some are missing; sequencing was by immunoSEQ multiplex PCR. The sample includes 150,000 to 200,000 clones, roughly 94% of them seen just once. Sequencing was performed on peripheral blood, taken 28 days after the second AZD1222 dose. The receptors were gathered from an adult who received the AZD1222 COVID-19 vaccine.

The DNA of the CDR3 is TGTGCCAGCAGCTTGAGTCTGGGGAGCTCCTACGAGCAGTACTTC. It codes for CASSLSLGSSYEQYF. The chain uses TRBV5-4 and TRBJ2-7; TRBD2 might be the D (5 bases). Germline-derived CDR1 and CDR2 are SGHNT and YYREEE (reference sequence). The CDR3 is 15 amino acids. Trimming pared 1 base from V and 0 bases from J, leaving 11 bases between.

The V gene is TRBV18, the J gene TRBJ1-2, with D possibly TRBD1 on 6 matching bases. Trimming removed 3 bases at V and 1 base at J, with 12 bases between. Germline values: CDR1 KGHSH, CDR2 LQKENI. This CDR3 is built from 15 residues. The CDR3 nucleotides read TGTGCCAGCTCACCGAAGGGGGACGGTAACTATGGCTACACCTTC. Translation: CASSPKGDGNYGYTF.

J is TRBJ2-2 and V is TRBV7-9; D is perhaps TRBD1 or TRBD2 (6 bases each). CDR1 and CDR2 (germline): SEHNR, FQNEAQ (reference sequence). Trimming stripped 6 bases from V and 7 bases from J, with 18 bases between. The CDR3 runs 15 residues. The CDR3 spells CASSLREGGIGELFF. CDR3 DNA: TGTGCCAGCAGTTTACGAGAGGGGGGAATCGGGGAGCTGTTTTTT.

The J gene is TRBJ1-4, the V gene TRBV6-5; TRBD1 might be the D (5 bases). The germline gives CDR1 MNHEY, CDR2 SVGAGI. The CDR3 consists of 15 residues. V gave up 8 bases and J gave up 3 bases, with 16 bases separating them. CDR3 sequence: CASGGSGRANEKLFF. The CDR3 DNA reads TGTGCCAGCGGGGGTTCGGGGAGGGCTAATGAAAAACTGTTTTTT.

V is TRBV2 and J is TRBJ1-6, with D tentatively TRBD1 (6 bases). Germline CDR1 and CDR2: SNHLY and FYNNEI. V shed 6 bases and J shed 7 bases, with 13 bases lying between them. CDR3 length: 14 amino acids. The CDR3 spells CASSVDRRNSPLHF. CDR3 DNA: TGTGCCAGCAGCGTAGACAGGAGGAATTCACCCCTCCACTTT.

The CDR3 DNA reads as TGTGCCAGCAGTTCCAGAGGGAGTGGACTGATAAGCTCCTACAATGAGCAGTTCTTC. As protein: CASSSRGSGLISSYNEQFF. J is TRBJ2-1 and V is TRBV27, with D perhaps TRBD2 (5 bases). Trimming cost V 4 bases and J 0 bases, with 22 bases left between them. The CDR3 runs 19 residues. The germline gives CDR1 MNHEY, CDR2 SMNVEV (reference sequence).

The chain combines TRBV20-1 with TRBJ1-2; no reliable D call. Germline V CDR1 and CDR2: DFQATT, SNEGSKA (reference sequence). The CDR3 spans 8 residues. V lost 4 bases and J 6 bases, leaving 0 bases between the germline ends. The DNA for the CDR3 is TGCAGTGCTAATGGCTACACCTTC. It codes for CSANGYTF.

This rearrangement joins TRBV11-2 to TRBJ1-1, with TRBD1 as a possible D gene (6 bases). Deletions cut 3 bases from V and 7 bases from J, with 18 bases between. This CDR3 comprises 15 residues. Germline V gene sequence: CDR1 SGHAT, CDR2 FQNNGV. For the CDR3, the DNA is TGTGCCAGCAGCTTCCGGGACACCGGAAAAGGTGAAGCTTTCTTT. It is translated as CASSFRDTGKGEAFF.

Only one count was recorded for this clone. The chain links TRBV19 to TRBJ2-3, with 7 nucleotides matching TRBD2. Germline-derived CDR1 and CDR2 are LNHDA and SQIVND (reference sequence). V lost 2 bases to trimming and J lost 1 base; unmatched junction nucleotides: 9. This CDR3 contains 17 residues. The CDR3 nucleotides read TGTGCCAGTAGTATACCCCGGGGGAGCGGGGGCACAGATACGCAGTATTTT. It yields the protein CASSIPRGSGGTDTQYF.

V gene TRBV6-2 or TRBV6-3 combines with J gene TRBJ1-1; D uncertain. The germline V and J ends were trimmed by 1 base and 3 bases, with 18 bases remaining between them. CDR1 MNHEY and CDR2 SVGEGT come from the germline V gene. CDR3 length: 17 amino acids. The CDR3 DNA follows: TGTGCCAGCAGTTACTTCCCTCAGGAGGCCGGGGACACTGAAGCTTTCTTT. Protein product: CASSYFPQEAGDTEAFF.

This rearrangement joins TRBV18 to TRBJ2-7, with D maybe TRBD2 (6 bases). Germline V gene sequence: CDR1 KGHSH, CDR2 LQKENI. The V and J ends lost 3 bases and 3 bases respectively, with 12 bases between them. The CDR3 runs to 14 residues. The CDR3 is CASSPLTEGYEQYF. The DNA for the CDR3 is TGTGCCAGCTCACCGTTGACGGAGGGCTACGAGCAGTACTTC.

V and J are TRBV2 and TRBJ1-6; maybe TRBD1 (5 bases). There are 14 residues in the CDR3. V was trimmed by 8 bases and J by 5 bases, leaving 13 bases between them. Germline assignment: CDR1 SNHLY and CDR2 FYNNEI. The CDR3 loop is CASRDWVDNSPLHF. CDR3 sequence (DNA): TGTGCCAGCCGGGACTGGGTAGATAATTCACCCCTCCACTTT.

The chain employs TRBV2 and TRBJ1-1; the match to TRBD1 covers 8 bases. The V gene end was trimmed by 7 bases and the J gene end by 5 bases; junction bases not matched to a gene: 18. The CDR3 runs to 17 residues. Germline V gene lookup returns CDR1 SNHLY and CDR2 FYNNEI. CDR3 bases: TGTGCCAGCAAGTTCTTTCAGGGGGCAGGTGGGGAGACTGAAGCTTTCTTT. Translating it yields CASKFFQGAGGETEAFF.

This rearrangement joins TRBV6-5 to TRBJ1-1, with D maybe TRBD1 (6 bases). CDR1 is MNHEY, CDR2 SVGAGI, per germline. Deletions cut 1 base from V and 4 bases from J, with 16 bases between. The CDR3 sequence is 16 residues long. This CDR3 reads CASSYFRGGVLTEAFF. The CDR3, as DNA: TGTGCCAGCAGTTACTTTAGGGGGGGGGTGCTCACTGAAGCTTTCTTT.

V gene TRBV5-5 combines with J gene TRBJ1-4; D might be TRBD1 (5 bases). The CDR3 is made up of 16 amino acids. The germline gives CDR1 SGHKS, CDR2 YYEKEE (reference sequence). The ends were cut back, 3 bases at V and 6 bases at J, with 18 bases in the middle. CDR3 protein: CASSWGEGGAYEKLFF. As DNA, the CDR3 is TGTGCCAGCAGCTGGGGCGAGGGAGGAGCATATGAAAAACTGTTTTTT.

The chain uses TRBV5-6 and TRBJ1-5, with 10 bases aligning to TRBD1. J gave up 7 bases and V 5 bases, and 3 bases lay outside the gene matches. This CDR3 has 13 amino acids. Per the germline V gene, CDR1 is SGHDT and CDR2 is YYEEEE. In DNA form, the CDR3 reads TGTGCCAGCAGTCCGGGACAGGGGCAGCCCCAGCATTTT. Translating it yields CASSPGQGQPQHF.

The chain employs TRBV12-3 or TRBV12-4 and TRBJ1-1; no clear D. V lost 4 bases to trimming and J lost 7 bases, with 13 bases between them. This CDR3 has 13 residues. The CDR3 here is CASSSPDYSEAFF. The CDR3 DNA reads TGTGCCAGCAGTTCACCCGATTACAGTGAAGCTTTCTTT.

The chain has TRBV11-2 and TRBJ1-6; no definite D call. V dropped 2 bases and J dropped 7 bases, with 3 bases sitting between them. This CDR3 region has 12 residues. CDR1 is SGHAT, CDR2 FQNNGV, per germline. This chain's CDR3 is CASSLTNSPLHF. The CDR3 DNA reads as TGTGCCAGCAGCTTAACCAATTCACCCCTCCACTTT. The full variable domain, in which reference TRBV11-2 and TRBJ1-6 provide the parts outside the CDR3, is EAGVAQSPRYKIIEKRQSVAFWCNPISGHATLYWYQQILGQGPKLLIQFQNNGVVDDSQLPKDRFSAERLKGVDSTLKIQPAKLEDSAVYLCASSLTNSPLHFGNGTRLTVT.

CDR3: CASSWGLDTGELFF. CDR3 DNA: TGTGCCAGCAGCTGGGGTTTGGACACCGGGGAGCTGTTTTTT. This chain connects TRBV11-2 to TRBJ2-2; D remains unclear. V was clipped by 4 bases and J by 3 bases, with 9 bases between them. CDR1 is SGHAT and CDR2 is FQNNGV in the germline V gene. CDR3 length equals 14 residues.

V usage is TRBV5-1 and J usage is TRBJ1-2; 7 nucleotides match TRBD1. Looked up from germline, CDR1 is SGHRS and CDR2 is YFSETQ. The CDR3 is 15 residues long. The J segment lost 4 bases and the V segment lost 0 bases, leaving 6 bases of the junction unmatched. The CDR3 DNA is TGCGCCAGCAGCTTGGCCGGAGGGGGCGTCTATGGCTACACCTTC. Translation gives CASSLAGGGVYGYTF. The variable domain in full, with the rest retrieved from reference TRBV5-1 and TRBJ1-2, is KAGVTQTPRYLIKTRGQQVTLSCSPISGHRSVSWYQQTPGQGLQFLFEYFSETQRNKGNFPGRFSGRQFSNSRSEMNVSTLELGDSALYLCASSLAGGGVYGYTFGSGTRLTVV.

Only one count was recorded for this clone. The chain joins TRBV27 to TRBJ1-6, with 8 bases lining up with TRBD1. The CDR3 is 15 residues long. Germline values: CDR1 MNHEY, CDR2 SMNVEV (reference sequence). V gave up 5 bases and J gave up 5 bases; unmatched junction bases: 5. For the CDR3, the DNA is TGTGCCAGCAGTCAGGGGGCACTTGATAATTCACCCCTCCACTTT. Its translation is CASSQGALDNSPLHF.